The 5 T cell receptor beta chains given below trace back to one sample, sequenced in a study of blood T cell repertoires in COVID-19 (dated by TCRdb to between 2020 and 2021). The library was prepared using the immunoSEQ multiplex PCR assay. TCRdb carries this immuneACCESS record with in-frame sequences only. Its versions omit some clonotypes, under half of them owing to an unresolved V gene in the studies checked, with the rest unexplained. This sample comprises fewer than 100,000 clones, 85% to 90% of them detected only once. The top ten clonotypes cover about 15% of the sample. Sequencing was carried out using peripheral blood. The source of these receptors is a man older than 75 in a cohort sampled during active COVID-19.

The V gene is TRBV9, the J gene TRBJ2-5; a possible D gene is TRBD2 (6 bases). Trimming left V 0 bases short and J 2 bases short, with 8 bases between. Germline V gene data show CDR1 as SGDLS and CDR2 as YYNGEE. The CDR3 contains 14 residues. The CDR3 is CASSVGGTQETQYF. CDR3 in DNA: TGTGCCAGCAGCGTAGGGGGGACTCAAGAGACCCAGTACTTC.

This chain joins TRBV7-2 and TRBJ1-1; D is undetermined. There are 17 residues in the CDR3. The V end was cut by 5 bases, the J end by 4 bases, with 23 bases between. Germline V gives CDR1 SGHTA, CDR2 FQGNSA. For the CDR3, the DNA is TGTGCCAGCAGCCACCCCGAGTGGGCGACGGACTCCACTGAAGCTTTCTTT. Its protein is CASSHPEWATDSTEAFF.

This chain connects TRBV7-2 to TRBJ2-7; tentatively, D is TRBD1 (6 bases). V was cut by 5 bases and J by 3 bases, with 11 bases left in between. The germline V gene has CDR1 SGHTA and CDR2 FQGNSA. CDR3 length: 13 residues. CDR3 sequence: CASSIRQDYEQYF. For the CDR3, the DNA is TGTGCCAGCAGCATCCGACAGGACTACGAGCAGTACTTC.

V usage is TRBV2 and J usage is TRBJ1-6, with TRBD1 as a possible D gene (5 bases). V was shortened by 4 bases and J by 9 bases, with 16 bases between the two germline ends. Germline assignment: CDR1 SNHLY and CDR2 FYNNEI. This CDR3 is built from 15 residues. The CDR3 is CASSVVGRGGSPLHF. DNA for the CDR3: TGTGCCAGCAGTGTAGTGGGCCGGGGGGGTTCACCCCTCCACTTT.

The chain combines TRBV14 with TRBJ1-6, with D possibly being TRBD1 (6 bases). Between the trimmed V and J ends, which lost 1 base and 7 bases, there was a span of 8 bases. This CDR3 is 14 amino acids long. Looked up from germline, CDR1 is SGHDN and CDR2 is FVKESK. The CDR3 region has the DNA TGTGCCAGCAGCCAAGGAGACAGGAATTCACCCCTCCACTTT. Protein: CASSQGDRNSPLHF.